This T cell receptor beta chain stems from a study of shared clonotypes between healthy human individuals. Study-wide points: Read depth was anticipated to influence clonotype sharing among donors. For naive CD4 cells, 4% to 5% of clonotypes were shared across a handful of donors.

Sequencing was at deep level. In the original processing: There were no quality scores in the junction-only immunoSEQ sequences, so filtering differed. Clones were sequenced by immunoSEQ multiplex PCR, and TCRdb holds only the in-frame ones, with some missing. V and J calls and clone size follow that table, whereas D and trimming were derived from the DNA. The sample consists of around 700,000 clones, around 74% of them appearing once. J was trimmed by 2 bases and V by 8 bases; bases with no gene match: 3. The length of the CDR3 is 14 residues. Germline-derived CDR1 and CDR2 are KGHSH and LQKENI. To note about this clone: Its antigen is undetermined.

Sequenced material: memory CD4+ T cells sorted from blood. The subset: CD45RA-negative fraction. The chain is built from TRBV18 and TRBJ2-6; 7 positions match TRBD1. The receptor was derived from a woman aged 30 to 39 in good health. The CDR3 spells CASQGVAGANVLTF. CDR3 nucleotides: TGTGCCAGCCAGGGGGTTGCTGGGGCCAACGTCCTGACTTTC. The full variable domain, rest sourced from reference TRBV18 and TRBJ2-6, is NAGVMQNPRHLVRRRGQEARLRCSPMKGHSHVYWYRQLPEEGLKFMVYLQKENIIDESGMPKERFSAEFPKEGPSILRIQQVVRGDSAAYFCASQGVAGANVLTFGAGSRLTVL.